This entry concerns a single TCR beta chain. The antigen it binds to is not known. Sequencing instrument: NextSeq 550. The Human TCR Profiling Kit (MiLaboratory) was used to make UMI-labeled 5' RACE TRB cDNA libraries. cDNA synthesis used the entire amount of extracted RNA, and PCR amplification then used the entire amount of cDNA produced. Libraries were prepared in parallel with an identical number of PCR cycles. In the authors' own workflow: About 53,000 +/- 9,400 unique UMI-labeled TRB cDNA molecules per library were extracted with MIGEC and MiXCR, with at least two reads per UMI required. On average, about 40,000 +/- 10,000 functional in-frame TRB CDR3 nucleotide clonotypes lacking stop codons were found per library. Diversity metrics, including normalized Shannon-Wiener and Chao1, were computed in VDJtools after downsampling to 5000 UMI-labeled TRB molecules per sample. Clonotype-size-weighted physicochemical properties of the central five CDR3 residues (interaction energy, strength, volume and Kidera factor 4) were computed in VDJtools. Each CDR3 protein sequence appears as one entry after TCRdb reprocessed the reads, and no DNA is included. The V and J calls reflect TCRdb's pipeline rather than the authors' work. The sample's table lists a count of 7,900 or so distinct CDR3 sequences. The ten top clones hold over 2% of the sample.

The germline V gene (reference sequence) gives CDR1 as SEHNR and CDR2 as FQNEAQ. Measured from the cysteine to the phenylalanine, the CDR3 is 16 residues long. There is no recorded DNA. The sample belongs to a study of CXCR3-negative and CXCR3-positive naive CD8 T cells (dated 2019 in TCRdb). About the full investigation: In total, roughly 140 million TRB reads were obtained, corresponding to roughly 1.5 +/- 0.3 million reads per library. Diversity and physicochemical repertoire analyses covered some eleven donors pooled from two independent experiments. For the TRBV-TRBJ cluster analysis, the naive subsets came from 5 or 6 donors, while the memory cells came from 3 donors.

Each CD8+ T cell subset was flow-sorted in triplicate, with 300,000 cells per subset placed directly into RLT lysis buffer. Naive CD8+ T cells were defined stringently as CD45RO-CCR7+CD27+CD95- to exclude memory contaminants. Standard density gradient centrifugation was used to isolate peripheral blood mononuclear cells from buffy coats. Naive CXCR3-negative and CXCR3-positive CD8+ T cells were flow-sorted using a FACSAria III. Total RNA was extracted from sorted cells with an RNeasy Mini Kit. Overall study outcomes, separate from this receptor: Because surface CD5, which has been linked to self-reactivity in mice, was comparable between naive subsets, TCR interaction strength was also inferred from TRB CDR3 physicochemical properties. Compared with CXCR3-negative naive cells, CXCR3-positive naive cells had TRB CDR3s with higher hydrophobicity (lower Kidera factor 4), lower energy, and higher strength and volume indices. TRBV-TRBJ usage was similar between naive CXCR3-negative and CXCR3-positive cells from the same donor, while memory cells showed distinct patterns. Because CXCR3 expression was partially decreased after cryopreservation, freshly isolated PBMCs were used for most assays. Repertoire diversity was comparably high in both naive subsets but much lower in memory CD8+ T cells.

The source of this sequence is a human donor in good health. Some clones in this sample may be carry-over from other donors' samples. The chain is encoded by TRBV7-9 joined to TRBJ2-1. The sequenced material came from naive CXCR3- CD8+ T cells from blood. This specimen's cell subset or site label, interpreted: CD45RO-CCR7+CD27+CD95- naive CD8+ T cells lacking CXCR3 (TNR3-). The CDR3: CASSLDLAGSYNEQFF.